This TCR beta chain derives from a study of blood T cell repertoires in COVID-19. CDR1 MNHEY and CDR2 SMNVEV come from the germline V gene (reference sequence). Losses at the gene ends were 2 bases for V and 6 bases for J; bases not matched to a gene: 3. The CDR3 loop spans 15 amino acids. This table comes from immunoSEQ multiplex PCR, and its TCRdb copy is limited to in-frame clones, with some not included. The profile covers approximately 330,000 clones, with 85% to 90% appearing a single time and approximately 4% taken by the ten largest. V and J are TRBV27 and TRBJ2-1; 11 positions agree with TRBD1. This TCR came from a woman between 50 and 59 years old with active or convalescent COVID-19. Sample: peripheral blood. For the CDR3, the DNA is TGTGCCAGCAGTTTAGGGGGACAGGGGGTCAATGAGCAGTTCTTC. Translated: CASSLGGQGVNEQFF.